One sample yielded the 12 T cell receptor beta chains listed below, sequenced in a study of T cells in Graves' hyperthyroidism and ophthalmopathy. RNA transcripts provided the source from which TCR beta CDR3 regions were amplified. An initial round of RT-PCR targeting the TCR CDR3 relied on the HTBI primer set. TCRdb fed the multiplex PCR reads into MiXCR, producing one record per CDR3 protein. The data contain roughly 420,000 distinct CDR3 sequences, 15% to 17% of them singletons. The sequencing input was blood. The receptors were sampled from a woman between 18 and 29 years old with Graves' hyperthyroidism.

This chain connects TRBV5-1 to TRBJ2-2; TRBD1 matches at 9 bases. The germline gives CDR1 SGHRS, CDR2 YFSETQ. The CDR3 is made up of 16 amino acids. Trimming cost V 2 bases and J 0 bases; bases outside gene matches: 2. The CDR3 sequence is CASSFGQGTNTGELFF. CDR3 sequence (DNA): TGCGCCAGCAGCTTCGGACAGGGGACGAACACCGGGGAGCTGTTTTTT.

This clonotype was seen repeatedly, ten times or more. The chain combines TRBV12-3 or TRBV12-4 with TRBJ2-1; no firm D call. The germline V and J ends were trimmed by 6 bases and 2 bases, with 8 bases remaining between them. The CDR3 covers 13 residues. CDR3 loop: CASSPRTYNEQFF. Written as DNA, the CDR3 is TGTGCCAGCAGCCCGCGCACCTACAATGAGCAGTTCTTC.

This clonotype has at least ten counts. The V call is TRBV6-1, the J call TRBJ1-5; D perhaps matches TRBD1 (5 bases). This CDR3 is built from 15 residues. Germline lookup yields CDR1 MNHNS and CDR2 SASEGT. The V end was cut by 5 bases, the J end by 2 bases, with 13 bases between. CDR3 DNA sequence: TGTGCCAGCAGTTATCAGGGAGGGGGCAATCAGCCCCAGCATTTT. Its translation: CASSYQGGGNQPQHF.

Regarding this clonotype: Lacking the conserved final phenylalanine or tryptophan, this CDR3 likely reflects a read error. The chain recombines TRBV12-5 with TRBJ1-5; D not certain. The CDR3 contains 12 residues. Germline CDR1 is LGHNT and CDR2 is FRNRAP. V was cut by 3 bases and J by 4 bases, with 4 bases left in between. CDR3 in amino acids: CASGFENQPQHS. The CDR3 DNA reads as TGTGCTAGTGGTTTCGAGAATCAGCCCCAGCATTCT.

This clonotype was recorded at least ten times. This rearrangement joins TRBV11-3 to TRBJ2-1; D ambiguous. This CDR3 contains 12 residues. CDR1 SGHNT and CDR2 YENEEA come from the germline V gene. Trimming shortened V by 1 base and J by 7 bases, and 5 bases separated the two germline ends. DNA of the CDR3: TGTGCCAGCAGCTTAGGTCGGAATGAGCAGTTCTTC. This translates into CASSLGRNEQFF. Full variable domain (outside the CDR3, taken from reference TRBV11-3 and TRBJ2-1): EAGVVQSPRYKIIEKKQPVAFWCNPISGHNTLYWYLQNLGQGPELLIRYENEEAVDDSQLPKDRFSAERLKGVDSTLKIQPAELGDSAVYLCASSLGRNEQFFGPGTRLTVL.

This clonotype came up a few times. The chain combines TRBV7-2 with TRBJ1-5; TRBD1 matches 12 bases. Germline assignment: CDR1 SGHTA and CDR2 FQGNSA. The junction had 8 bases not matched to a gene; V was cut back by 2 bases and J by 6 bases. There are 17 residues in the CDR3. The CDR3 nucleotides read TGTGCCAGCAGCTTACGGGGACAGGGGGCGTTCGTTCAGCCCCAGCATTTT. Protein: CASSLRGQGAFVQPQHF.

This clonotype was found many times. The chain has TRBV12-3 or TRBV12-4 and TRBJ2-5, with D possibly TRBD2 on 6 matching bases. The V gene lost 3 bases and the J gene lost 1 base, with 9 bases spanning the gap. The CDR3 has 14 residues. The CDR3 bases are TGTGCCAGCAGTTTTGGGGGGTCCCAAGAGACCCAGTACTTC. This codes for CASSFGGSQETQYF.

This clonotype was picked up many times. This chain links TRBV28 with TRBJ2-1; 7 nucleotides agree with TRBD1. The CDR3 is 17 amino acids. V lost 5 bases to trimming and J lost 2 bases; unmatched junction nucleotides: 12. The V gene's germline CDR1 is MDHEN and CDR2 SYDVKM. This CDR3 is CASSLSDRAEAYNEQFF. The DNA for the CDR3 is TGTGCCAGCAGTCTATCCGACAGGGCGGAAGCCTACAATGAGCAGTTCTTC.

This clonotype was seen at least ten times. The CDR3, as DNA: TGTGCCAGCAGGTGGGAGGGACGGGATGAGCAGTTCTTC. This encodes CASRWEGRDEQFF. The genes are TRBV13 and TRBJ2-1; the match to TRBD2 covers 7 bases. The junction had 7 bases not matched to a gene; V was cut back by 6 bases and J by 8 bases. The V gene's germline CDR1 is PRHDT and CDR2 FYEKMQ (reference sequence). CDR3 length: 13 residues.

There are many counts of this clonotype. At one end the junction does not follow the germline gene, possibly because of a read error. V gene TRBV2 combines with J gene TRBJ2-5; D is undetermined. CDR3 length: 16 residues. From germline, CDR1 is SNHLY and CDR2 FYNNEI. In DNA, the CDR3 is TGTGCCAGCAGTGAAGTGATAGAGGCCCCACAAGAGTCCCAGTACTTC. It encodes CASSEVIEAPQESQYF.

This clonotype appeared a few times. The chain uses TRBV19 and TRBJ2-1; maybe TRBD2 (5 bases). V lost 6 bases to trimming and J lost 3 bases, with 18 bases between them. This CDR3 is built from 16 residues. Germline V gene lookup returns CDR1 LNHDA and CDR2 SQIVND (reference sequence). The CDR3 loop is CASSQGWERRYNEQFF. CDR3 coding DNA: TGTGCCAGTAGCCAAGGGTGGGAGCGTCGCTACAATGAGCAGTTCTTC. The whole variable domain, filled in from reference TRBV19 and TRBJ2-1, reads DGGITQSPKYLFRKEGQNVTLSCEQNLNHDAMYWYRQDPGQGLRLIYYSQIVNDFQKGDIAEGYSVSREKKESFPLTVTSAQKNPTAFYLCASSQGWERRYNEQFFGPGTRLTVL.

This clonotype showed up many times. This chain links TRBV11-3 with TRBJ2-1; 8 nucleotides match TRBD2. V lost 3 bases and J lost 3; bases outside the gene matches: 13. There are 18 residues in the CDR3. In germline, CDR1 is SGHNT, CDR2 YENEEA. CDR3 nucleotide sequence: TGTGCCAGCAGCTTCACCCCGATTGGCGGGGGGTTCTACAATGAGCAGTTCTTC. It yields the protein CASSFTPIGGGFYNEQFF.